Presented here are 10 T cell receptor beta chains from one specimen sequenced in a study of shared clonotypes between healthy human individuals. The method was immunoSEQ multiplex PCR; TCRdb's version includes in-frame clones alone and lacks a portion of them. The profile shows hundreds of thousands of clones, about 74% of them singletons. Sample: PBMCs. The receptors shown here come from a woman aged 40 to 55 in good health. Some clones in this sample may be carry-over from other donors' samples.

V and J are TRBV6-5 and TRBJ1-4; D remains ambiguous. Germline V gene lookup returns CDR1 MNHEY and CDR2 SVGAGI. The CDR3 is 12 residues long. V lost 6 bases and J 10 bases, leaving 12 bases between the germline ends. DNA for the CDR3: TGTGCCAGCAGCTGGCGGGATGGAAAACTGTTTTTT. Its protein is CASSWRDGKLFF.

The J gene is TRBJ2-1, the V gene TRBV6-5, with a possible D match to TRBD1 (6 bases). Germline lookup yields CDR1 MNHEY and CDR2 SVGAGI. V lost 2 bases to trimming and J lost 7 bases, with 12 bases between them. CDR3 length equals 14 residues. CDR3 DNA sequence: TGTGCCAGCAGTTACGCGAACAGGGTTAATGAGCAGTTCTTC. Translating gives CASSYANRVNEQFF.

The chain employs TRBV19 and TRBJ2-1, with D maybe TRBD1 (6 bases). The CDR3 runs to 15 residues. Trimming stripped 5 bases from V and 0 bases from J, with 11 bases between. CDR1 and CDR2 (germline): LNHDA, SQIVND (reference sequence). CDR3 nucleotides: TGTGCCAGTAGTCTCGAGGGGGACTCCTACAATGAGCAGTTCTTC. This encodes CASSLEGDSYNEQFF.

As to this clone: A far larger clone is just one base off, so this is likely a read error. Different DNA sequences within this sample yield the same CDR3. This chain uses TRBV2 with TRBJ1-5, with D unresolved. There are 14 residues in the CDR3. Per the germline V gene, CDR1 is SNHLY and CDR2 is FYNNEI. V was shortened by 1 base and J by 9 bases, with 13 bases between the two germline ends. The CDR3 region has the DNA TGTGCCAGCAGTGAAGGGCAAAGAGGAAGGCCCCAGCATTTT. This translates into CASSEGQRGRPQHF.

Ten or more counts support this clone. This specimen includes other DNA sequences encoding the same CDR3. The chain uses TRBV7-9 and TRBJ1-4; a possible D gene is TRBD1 (5 bases). The CDR3 runs 13 residues. Germline-derived CDR1 and CDR2 are SEHNR and FQNEAQ (reference sequence). V was shortened by 3 bases and J by 10 bases, with 12 bases between the two germline ends. The CDR3: CASSFGGEGKLFF. The CDR3 nucleotides read TGTGCCAGCAGCTTTGGGGGTGAGGGAAAACTGTTTTTT.

The V and J genes are TRBV6-4 and TRBJ1-6, with D tentatively TRBD1 (6 bases). V lost 0 bases and J lost 6, with 9 bases in between. The CDR3 extends over 15 amino acids. Germline V CDR1 and CDR2: MRHNA, SNTAGT. The CDR3 sequence: CASSDSGRGNSPLHF. CDR3 DNA: TGTGCCAGCAGTGACTCCGGCAGGGGTAATTCACCCCTCCACTTT.

The table lists this clone with a few counts. The rearrangement joins TRBV5-1 to TRBJ2-3, with 7 bases matching TRBD2. CDR1 is SGHRS, CDR2 YFSETQ, per germline. The CDR3 is made up of 15 amino acids. The junction had 5 bases not matched to a gene; V was cut back by 2 bases and J by 2 bases. The CDR3 region has the DNA TGCGCCAGCAGCTTAGGCGGGAGTATCACAGATACGCAGTATTTT. Amino acid sequence: CASSLGGSITDTQYF.

The chain links TRBV15 to TRBJ2-7; 7 nucleotides match TRBD2. Germline trimming cut 0 bases from V and 6 bases from J; bases unmatched to any gene: 8. Germline loops: CDR1 LNHNV, CDR2 YYDKDF (reference sequence). This CDR3 comprises 15 residues. The CDR3 DNA is TGTGCCACCAGCAGAGATCGCGGGGGATATAGCGAGCAGTACTTC. Translation gives CATSRDRGGYSEQYF.

The J gene is TRBJ2-5, the V gene TRBV2; D tentatively fits TRBD1 or TRBD2 (5 bases each). TRBJ2-7 matches the DNA end more closely, so the J call is doubtful. Germline V gene data show CDR1 as SNHLY and CDR2 as FYNNEI. This CDR3 has 14 residues. The CDR3 spells CASSRGPAGYEQYF. The CDR3 nucleotides are TGTGCCAGCAGTAGGGGCCCGGCGGGCTACGAGCAGTACTTC.

This rearrangement joins TRBV29-1 to TRBJ1-5, with D possibly TRBD1 on 5 matching bases. Germline loops: CDR1 SQVTM, CDR2 ANQGSEA. Trimming shortened V by 4 bases and J by 5 bases, and 12 bases separated the two germline ends. The CDR3 is made up of 13 amino acids. CDR3 DNA: TGCAGCGTTGCTATAGGGGTCGATCAGCCCCAGCATTTT. The encoded protein is CSVAIGVDQPQHF.